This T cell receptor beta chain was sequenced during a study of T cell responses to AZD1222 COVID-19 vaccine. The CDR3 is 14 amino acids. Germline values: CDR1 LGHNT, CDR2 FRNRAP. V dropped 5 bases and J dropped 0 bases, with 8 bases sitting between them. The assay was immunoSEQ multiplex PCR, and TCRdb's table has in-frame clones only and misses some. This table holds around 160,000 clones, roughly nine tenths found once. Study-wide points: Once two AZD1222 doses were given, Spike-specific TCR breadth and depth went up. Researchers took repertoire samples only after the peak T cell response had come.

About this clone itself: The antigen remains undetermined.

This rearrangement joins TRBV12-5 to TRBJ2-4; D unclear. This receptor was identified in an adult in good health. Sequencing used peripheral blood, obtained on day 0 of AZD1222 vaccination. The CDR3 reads CASGSDAAKNIQYF. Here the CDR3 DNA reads TGTGCTAGTGGTAGTGACGCAGCCAAAAACATTCAGTACTTC. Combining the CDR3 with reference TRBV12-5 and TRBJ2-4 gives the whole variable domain DARVTQTPRHKVTEMGQEVTMRCQPILGHNTVFWYRQTMMQGLELLAYFRNRAPLDDSGMPKDRFSAEMPDATLATLKIQPSEPRDSAVYFCASGSDAAKNIQYFGAGTRLSVL.